This TCR beta chain was recorded in a study of shared clonotypes between healthy human individuals. This table comes from immunoSEQ multiplex PCR, and its TCRdb copy is limited to in-frame clones, with some not included. The sample has 470,000 or so clones; 65% to 85% are singletons. This clone occurred a few times. Recent acute infections and vaccinations were absent in the healthy HIV-negative adult donors. The sequencing input was PBMCs. This sequence originates from a woman aged 40 to 50 in good health. Some clones in this sample may be carry-over from other donors' samples.

The CDR3 loop reads CASSLRGGIQYF. CDR3 DNA: TGTGCCAGCAGTTTAAGGGGCGGCATTCAGTACTTC. This chain joins TRBV27 and TRBJ2-4, with D perhaps TRBD1 (5 bases). In germline, CDR1 is MNHEY, CDR2 SMNVEV (reference sequence). V was clipped by 2 bases and J by 9 bases, with 8 bases between them. The CDR3 is 12 amino acids.